This is a list of T cell receptor beta chains from one sample in a study of T cells after posttransplantation cyclophosphamide. TCRdb's table, derived via immunoSEQ multiplex PCR, lists solely in-frame clones and lacks some. This sample carries just under 20,000 clones, 87% of them seen once, and the ten largest clones take 7% to 8%. This specimen was PBMCs, taken after allogeneic stem cell transplant with posttransplant cyclophosphamide. These TCRs come from a female patient in her forties who received an allogeneic stem cell transplant from a related donor, was CMV-positive, and had no GVHD. Among the T cells, some may be from the graft donor. Both conserved end residues are part of each CDR3. A D gene is named only where the DNA matches it firmly. Some rows mark clone size as missing; the rest say once, few, many or name a class of expanded clone.

CDR3 length	V gene	D gene	J gene	clone size	CDR3 DNA	CDR3 protein
16	TRBV7-6	-	TRBJ2-1	once	TGTGCCAGCAGCTTATCCTATAACAGGGAAAGGACTGAGCAGTTCTTC	CASSLSYNRERTEQFF
13	TRBV27	TRBD2	TRBJ2-3	-	TGTGCCAGCAGTTTAACGGGGGGAGATACGCAGTATTTT	CASSLTGGDTQYF
15	TRBV5-6	TRBD1	TRBJ2-4	-	TGTGCCAGCAGCTTACGATTGGACAGGAAAAACATTCAGTACTTC	CASSLRLDRKNIQYF
13	TRBV4-3	TRBD2	TRBJ2-1	-	TGCGCCAGCAGCCAAGAGGGGGGGTATGAGCAGTTCTTC	CASSQEGGYEQFF
13	TRBV6-6	-	TRBJ1-5	few	TGTGCCACCCACAGGGATAGCAATCAGCCCCAGCATTTT	CATHRDSNQPQHF
16	TRBV19	-	TRBJ2-2	-	TGTGCCAGTAGTATTGGCGGGACTCGATCGGCCGGGGAGCTGTTTTTT	CASSIGGTRSAGELFF
15	TRBV7-9	TRBD2	TRBJ2-3	-	TGTGCCAGCAGCAAAAGCGGGACTGGGACAGATACGCAGTATTTT	CASSKSGTGTDTQYF
19	TRBV7-9	TRBD2	TRBJ2-1	-	TGTGCCAGCAGCTTCCCGGTGGGACTAGCGGGTAAGAGTAGGAATGAGCAGTTCTTC	CASSFPVGLAGKSRNEQFF
14	TRBV28	TRBD2	TRBJ2-7	-	TGTGCCAGCCTCACTAGCGGGAGATTCTACGAGCAGTACTTC	CASLTSGRFYEQYF
15	TRBV28	-	TRBJ2-5	-	TGTGCCAGCAGTTCGACTCCCCCACCAAGAGAGACCCAGTACTTC	CASSSTPPPRETQYF
15	TRBV5-1	-	TRBJ1-3	-	TGCGCCAGCAGAGGGTCAGGGTTCTCTGGAAACACCATATATTTT	CASRGSGFSGNTIYF
14	TRBV5-6	TRBD1	TRBJ2-1	-	TGTGCCAGCAGCTTGTGGGACAGATACAATGAGCAGTTCTTC	CASSLWDRYNEQFF
16	TRBV5-8	-	TRBJ2-1	once	TGTGCCAGCAGCGTGAGTGGAGGTCCCCCGGCGAATGAGCAGTTCTTC	CASSVSGGPPANEQFF
15	TRBV6-1	-	TRBJ2-1	-	TGTGCCAGCAGTGAACGTCGGGGGTCCTACAATGAGCAGTTCTTC	CASSERRGSYNEQFF
14	TRBV28	-	TRBJ1-6	-	TGTGCCAGCCTCACAAGCTCCTATAATTCACCCCTCCACTTT	CASLTSSYNSPLHF
16	TRBV11-1	TRBD1	TRBJ2-2	-	TGTGCCAGCAGCTCGTCCGGGACAGCGAACACCGGGGAGCTGTTTTTT	CASSSSGTANTGELFF
13	TRBV7-9	-	TRBJ2-5	-	TGTGCCAGCAGCTTAGTCTCGGGGGAGACCCAGTACTTC	CASSLVSGETQYF
15	TRBV30	TRBD2	TRBJ2-5	-	TGTGCCTGGAGTAAACTAGCGGGAGGTGAAGAGACCCAGTACTTC	CAWSKLAGGEETQYF
15	TRBV6-4	TRBD2	TRBJ2-7	-	TGTGCCAGCAGTGACTCGAATGGGACTACCTACGAGCAGTACTTC	CASSDSNGTTYEQYF
16	TRBV28	-	TRBJ1-1	-	TGTGCCAGCAGTCCCCCGGGACGAGCGGGGGGCACTGAAGCTTTCTTT	CASSPPGRAGGTEAFF
15	TRBV6-1	-	TRBJ2-4	-	TGTGCCAGCAGTGAAGGGCGGTGGGGGGAGCACATTCAGTACTTC	CASSEGRWGEHIQYF
16	TRBV4-1	TRBD2	TRBJ2-7	-	TGCGCCAGCAGCCAAGAAGGGCTAGCGGGCCCCTTCGAGCAGTACTTC	CASSQEGLAGPFEQYF
14	TRBV6-5	-	TRBJ1-3	-	TGTGCCAGCAAACCCAGGGAATCTGGAAACACCATATATTTT	CASKPRESGNTIYF
13	TRBV27	-	TRBJ2-7	once	TGTGCCAGCAGGCTGATTGGCGGCTACGAGCAGTACTTC	CASRLIGGYEQYF
15	TRBV4-1	TRBD2	TRBJ2-7	-	TGCGCCAGCAGCCAAGGACTAGCGGGAATCTACGAGCAGTACTTC	CASSQGLAGIYEQYF
15	TRBV7-9	TRBD1	TRBJ1-4	once	TGTGCCAGCAGCTTAGGGGGGACAGCCTATGAAAAACTGTTTTTT	CASSLGGTAYEKLFF
15	TRBV6-5	TRBD1	TRBJ1-5	-	TGTGCCAGCAGTCCCGGGACAGGCGAAGGAAAGCCCCAGCATTTT	CASSPGTGEGKPQHF
15	TRBV7-9	-	TRBJ1-1	-	TGTGCCAGCAGCTTAGCGATGGGGTACAGGTCCGAAGCTTTCTTT	CASSLAMGYRSEAFF
17	TRBV19	TRBD1	TRBJ1-1	few	TGTGCCAGTAGTATATTCCCGACAGGGGGCGGGGGCACTGAAGCTTTCTTT	CASSIFPTGGGGTEAFF
11	TRBV10-2	-	TRBJ2-3	few	TGCGCCAGCCTTTTAGCGGATACGCAGTATTTT	CASLLADTQYF
11	TRBV5-4	-	TRBJ2-1	-	TGTGCCAGCAGCCTCCTCCATGAGCAGTTCTTC	CASSLLHEQFF
17	TRBV10-3	-	TRBJ1-5	-	TGTGCCATCAGTGAGCGGACTACAGACCTAAGCAATCAGCCCCAGCATTTT	CAISERTTDLSNQPQHF
14	TRBV28	TRBD2	TRBJ2-3	-	TGTGCCAGCGAAGCTAGCGGGGGCACAGATACGCAGTATTTT	CASEASGGTDTQYF
16	TRBV6-6	-	TRBJ2-2	once	TGTGCCAGCAGTTACGCCCGGGAAGGGTTGGCCGGGGAGCTGTTTTTT	CASSYAREGLAGELFF
14	TRBV6-5	-	TRBJ1-1	-	TGTGCCAGCAAACGATCCCTGAGGAACACTGAAGCTTTCTTT	CASKRSLRNTEAFF
19	TRBV23-1	TRBD1	TRBJ2-4	-	TGCGCCAGCAGTCAATCTCTGCCCCCGGGACAGTCGTGGGTAAACATTCAGTACTTC	CASSQSLPPGQSWVNIQYF
15	TRBV11-2	-	TRBJ2-7	-	TGTGCCAGCAGCTTAGGCAAGCGGAACTCCTACGAGCAGTACTTC	CASSLGKRNSYEQYF
16	TRBV9	-	TRBJ1-3	-	TGTGCCAGCAGCAAAGTGGGGGGTACCTCTGGAAACACCATATATTTT	CASSKVGGTSGNTIYF
15	TRBV11-2	TRBD1	TRBJ2-2	-	TGTGCCAGCACATACAGGGGGCTGGTTGCCGGGGAGCTGTTTTTT	CASTYRGLVAGELFF
16	TRBV27	-	TRBJ2-7	once	TGTGCCAGCAGGGTACGAAAGGGGGTCCCCGGGCACGAGCAGTACTTC	CASRVRKGVPGHEQYF
12	TRBV28	-	TRBJ1-6	-	TGTGCCAGCAGTTTAATCGTCTCACCCCTCCACTTT	CASSLIVSPLHF